These 32 T cell receptor beta chains were all obtained from the same sample, sequenced in a study of T cell responses to AZD1222 COVID-19 vaccine. Method: immunoSEQ multiplex PCR; TCRdb's copy keeps in-frame clones and lacks some. This table holds about 150,000 clones, about 89% found once. The specimen comprised peripheral blood, sampled 28 days after the second AZD1222 dose. Receptors originate from an adult who received the AZD1222 COVID-19 vaccine.

This chain joins TRBV6-2 or TRBV6-3 and TRBJ2-1; 9 nucleotides match TRBD2. Trimming at V came to 0 bases and at J to 6 bases, leaving 9 bases not matched to a gene. CDR1 and CDR2 (germline): MNHEY, SVGEGT. This CDR3 has 17 amino acids. The CDR3 spells CASSYSFSGSLSNEQFF. CDR3 sequence (DNA): TGTGCCAGCAGTTACTCCTTTAGCGGGAGCCTCTCCAATGAGCAGTTCTTC.

This clone was detected once. The chain combines TRBV4-3 with TRBJ2-6, with D perhaps assigned TRBD1 or TRBD2 (5 bases each). The V end was cut by 1 base, the J end by 1 base, with 8 bases between. Germline V CDR1 and CDR2: LGHNA, YSLEER. The CDR3 has 16 residues. In DNA, the CDR3 is TGCGCCAGCAGCCAAGTTTGGGGGTCTGGGGCCAACGTCCTGACTTTC. Protein: CASSQVWGSGANVLTF.

The chain is built from TRBV6-6 and TRBJ2-7; the D is unclear. The CDR3 spans 14 residues. Deletions cut 7 bases from V and 0 bases from J, with 13 bases between. Germline CDR1 MNHNY, CDR2 SVGAGI (reference sequence). The CDR3 nucleotides read TGTGCCAGCATGCGGTCTTTAAGCTCCTACGAGCAGTACTTC. Encoded protein: CASMRSLSSYEQYF.

The chain has TRBV3-1 (or the pseudogene TRBV3-2) and TRBJ2-1; tentative D call: TRBD1 (6 bases). CDR1 is LGHDT and CDR2 is YNNKEL in the germline V gene (reference sequence). The CDR3 spans 16 residues. Trimming took 4 bases from V and 0 from J, leaving 13 bases between them. The CDR3, as DNA: TGTGCCAGCAGCCGAGATGGACAGAGCTCCTACAATGAGCAGTTCTTC. Translated, it gives CASSRDGQSSYNEQFF.

This clone was seen only a few times. The rearrangement uses TRBV27 and TRBJ1-5; 7 bases line up with TRBD1. The CDR3 extends over 16 amino acids. CDR1 MNHEY and CDR2 SMNVEV come from the germline V gene (reference sequence). V shed 5 bases and J 5 bases; nucleotides not matched to a gene: 12. The CDR3 nucleotides read TGTGCCAGCAGTCCCCAACCCCGCGACAGGGATCAGCCCCAGCATTTT. This encodes CASSPQPRDRDQPQHF.

V and J are TRBV19 and TRBJ1-2; 7 bases align to TRBD1. The trim removed 3 bases at V and 6 bases at J, leaving 4 bases unmatched. The CDR3 loop spans 13 amino acids. The V gene's germline CDR1 is LNHDA and CDR2 SQIVND (reference sequence). In DNA, the CDR3 is TGTGCCAGTAGTATCGACAGGGAGAATGGCTACACCTTC. It codes for CASSIDRENGYTF.

This clone showed up just once. CDR3 nucleotides: TGTGCCAGCAGCCAAGTTAGAGGCTATGGCTACACCTTC. As protein: CASSQVRGYGYTF. The chain carries TRBV3-1 (or the pseudogene TRBV3-2) and TRBJ1-2, with D unresolved. The CDR3 length is 13 residues. Germline V gives CDR1 LGHDT, CDR2 YNNKEL (reference sequence). The ends were cut back, 1 base at V and 4 bases at J, with 7 bases in the middle.

The chain couples TRBV3-1 (or the pseudogene TRBV3-2) to TRBJ1-3; 7 bases agree with TRBD1. The CDR3 sequence is 19 residues long. With 3 bases clipped from V and 0 bases from J, the junction kept 14 bases outside the gene matches. Germline V lookup: CDR1 LGHDT, CDR2 YNNKEL (reference sequence). The CDR3 bases are TGTGCCAGCAGCCACTTTTCAGGGGGATCCCGGGGCTCTGGAAACACCATATATTTT. Amino acids: CASSHFSGGSRGSGNTIYF.

The chain combines TRBV5-1 with TRBJ2-1; TRBD1 matches 7 bases. The junction had 4 bases not matched to a gene; V was cut back by 6 bases and J by 1 base. Germline values: CDR1 SGHRS, CDR2 YFSETQ. CDR3 length equals 14 residues. This CDR3 reads CASKTGDSYNEQFF. The CDR3 bases are TGCGCCAGCAAAACAGGGGATTCCTACAATGAGCAGTTCTTC.

This sequence joins TRBV5-1 and TRBJ1-1; TRBD1 matches at 8 bases. The CDR3 contains 17 residues. The germline V gene has CDR1 SGHRS and CDR2 YFSETQ. With V trimmed by 0 bases and J by 0 bases, 7 bases remained unmatched. The CDR3 nucleotides read TGCGCCAGCAGCTTGGGGCAGGGGGCTGTATTGAACACTGAAGCTTTCTTT. Translating it yields CASSLGQGAVLNTEAFF.

The sample holds one count of this clone. Other DNA sequences in the sample encode the same CDR3. V gene TRBV5-4 combines with J gene TRBJ2-3; TRBD2 is a possible D gene (6 bases). Germline V gene data show CDR1 as SGHNT and CDR2 as YYREEE (reference sequence). The length of the CDR3 is 15 residues. The V end lost 0 bases, the J end lost 1 base, and 9 bases lay between the germline ends. The CDR3 loop reads CASSLAGGGTDTQYF. Written as DNA, the CDR3 is TGTGCCAGCAGCTTGGCCGGCGGGGGCACAGATACGCAGTATTTT.

V gene TRBV14 combines with J gene TRBJ1-3; D call uncertain. Germline values: CDR1 SGHDN, CDR2 FVKESK. The CDR3 has 16 amino acids. Trimming took off 1 base at V and 0 bases at J, with 10 bases between the two ends. The chain's CDR3 is CASSQGRPLSGNTIYF. For the CDR3, the DNA is TGTGCCAGCAGCCAAGGGCGGCCACTCTCTGGAAACACCATATATTTT.

This rearrangement joins TRBV20-1 to TRBJ2-7; 7 bases map to TRBD1. The V gene end was trimmed by 4 bases and the J gene end by 4 bases; junction bases not matched to a gene: 1. Germline assignment: CDR1 DFQATT and CDR2 SNEGSKA (reference sequence). CDR3 size: 11 residues. As DNA, the CDR3 is TGCAGTGCTATGACAGGGTACGAGCAGTACTTC. This gives the protein CSAMTGYEQYF.

This clone has only one observation. CDR3 sequence: CASSREEPSYEQYF. CDR3 in DNA: TGTGCCAGCTCACGCGAGGAGCCCTCCTACGAGCAGTACTTC. The rearrangement joins TRBV18 to TRBJ2-7; D gene ambiguous. Trimming left V 4 bases short and J 0 bases short, with 10 bases between. CDR1 KGHSH and CDR2 LQKENI come from the germline V gene. This CDR3 contains 14 residues.

V and J are TRBV6-1 and TRBJ1-1; D not resolved. The CDR3 is 14 amino acids. Germline loops: CDR1 MNHNS, CDR2 SASEGT. Between the trimmed V and J ends, which lost 3 bases and 5 bases, there was a span of 13 bases. CDR3 region: CASSDGWAGTEAFF. In DNA form, the CDR3 reads TGTGCCAGCAGTGATGGGTGGGCGGGAACTGAAGCTTTCTTT.

The chain links TRBV27 to TRBJ2-1, with 9 positions matching TRBD2. The trim removed 7 bases at V and 1 base at J, leaving 11 bases unmatched. Per the germline V gene, CDR1 is MNHEY and CDR2 is SMNVEV (reference sequence). CDR3 length: 17 amino acids. The CDR3: CASTRTGGRVSYNEQFF. CDR3 in DNA: TGTGCCAGCACCAGAACGGGCGGGAGGGTTTCCTACAATGAGCAGTTCTTC.

Only one count was recorded for this clone. The gene calls are TRBV2 and TRBJ2-3; D possibly corresponds to TRBD1 (6 bases). The ends were cut back, 8 bases at V and 1 base at J, with 19 bases in the middle. The CDR3 runs to 16 residues. Germline V gene lookup returns CDR1 SNHLY and CDR2 FYNNEI. The CDR3 DNA sequence: TGTGCCAGCCAAACACTGCCGGGACAACGCACAGATACGCAGTATTTT. Its protein is CASQTLPGQRTDTQYF.

This sequence joins TRBV28 and TRBJ2-1; possibly TRBD2 for D (5 bases). Between the trimmed V and J ends, which lost 7 bases and 8 bases, there was a span of 15 bases. Germline V lookup: CDR1 MDHEN, CDR2 SYDVKM. The CDR3 extends over 13 amino acids. The chain's CDR3 is CASTTAAGDEQFF. The CDR3 DNA sequence: TGTGCCAGCACCACGGCGGCCGGGGATGAGCAGTTCTTC.

The chain joins TRBV19 to TRBJ1-1; D is unresolved. Germline loops: CDR1 LNHDA, CDR2 SQIVND (reference sequence). Trimming cost V 6 bases and J 1 base, with 12 bases left between them. The CDR3 contains 14 residues. The CDR3 DNA sequence: TGTGCCAGTAGCACGGACGGTAGGAACACTGAAGCTTTCTTT. This gives the protein CASSTDGRNTEAFF.

The V gene is TRBV4-1, the J gene TRBJ1-5, with D possibly being TRBD1 (5 bases). Deletions cut 2 bases from V and 4 bases from J, with 18 bases between. The CDR3 is 17 residues long. Germline assignment: CDR1 MGHRA and CDR2 YSYEKL. The CDR3 DNA reads as TGCGCCAGCAGCCAACCCTCGGGCAGGGAACGTAATCAGCCCCAGCATTTT. This encodes CASSQPSGRERNQPQHF.

The V and J genes are TRBV14 and TRBJ2-1, with D perhaps TRBD2 (5 bases). CDR3 length equals 14 residues. Germline V lookup: CDR1 SGHDN, CDR2 FVKESK. Trimming took off 2 bases at V and 5 bases at J, with 10 bases between the two ends. CDR3 nucleotide sequence: TGTGCCAGCAGCCAAAGAGAGACTAACAATGAGCAGTTCTTC. It encodes CASSQRETNNEQFF.

V gene TRBV6-5 combines with J gene TRBJ1-1; possible D gene TRBD1, 5 bases. Germline assignment: CDR1 MNHEY and CDR2 SVGAGI. The CDR3 contains 12 residues. The ends were cut back, 6 bases at V and 5 bases at J, with 10 bases in the middle. The CDR3, as DNA: TGTGCCAGCAGCGGGGGGGGGACTGAAGCTTTCTTT. Its translation is CASSGGGTEAFF.

The rearrangement links TRBV28 to TRBJ2-5, with 11 bases aligning to TRBD2. Germline trimming cut 5 bases from V and 0 bases from J; bases unmatched to any gene: 2. The CDR3 contains 15 residues. The germline gives CDR1 MDHEN, CDR2 SYDVKM. CDR3 loop: CASSATSGDQETQYF. The CDR3 DNA reads TGTGCCAGCAGTGCGACTAGCGGGGACCAAGAGACCCAGTACTTC.

This chain links TRBV7-2 with TRBJ2-1, with TRBD2 matching 8 bases. J was trimmed by 4 bases and V by 6 bases; bases with no gene match: 8. CDR1 is SGHTA and CDR2 is FQGNSA in the germline V gene. This CDR3 is built from 15 residues. This CDR3 is CASRTGGPAYNEQFF. CDR3 sequence (DNA): TGTGCCAGCAGGACGGGAGGGCCGGCGTACAATGAGCAGTTCTTC.

This rearrangement joins TRBV4-2 to TRBJ2-3; D perhaps matches TRBD2 (6 bases). This CDR3 contains 14 residues. V was cut by 1 base and J by 5 bases, with 10 bases left in between. Germline CDR1 is LGHNA and CDR2 is YNFKEQ. CDR3 residues: CASSQVPGLDTQYF. DNA of the CDR3: TGTGCCAGCAGCCAAGTTCCGGGACTAGATACGCAGTATTTT.

The chain has TRBV5-1 and TRBJ2-7; D unclear. The CDR3 covers 15 residues. With 0 bases removed from V and 6 bases from J, the gap between germline ends came to 16 bases. The V gene's germline CDR1 is SGHRS and CDR2 YFSETQ. This CDR3 reads CASSLALVPLSEQYF. The CDR3 DNA follows: TGCGCCAGCAGCTTGGCCCTTGTCCCCTTGAGCGAGCAGTACTTC.

This chain links TRBV19 with TRBJ2-5; D might be TRBD1 or TRBD2, each matching 5 bases. V lost 8 bases and J 1 base, leaving 5 bases between the germline ends. The CDR3 covers 11 residues. CDR1 and CDR2 (germline): LNHDA, SQIVND (reference sequence). In DNA, the CDR3 is TGTGCCAGTGGGACCCAAGAGACCCAGTACTTC. This codes for CASGTQETQYF.

This clone occurred once. The V call is TRBV19, the J call TRBJ1-5; 7 bases are a match to TRBD1. V lost 5 bases to trimming and J lost 5 bases; unmatched junction nucleotides: 9. The CDR3 is made up of 15 amino acids. Germline V gene data show CDR1 as LNHDA and CDR2 as SQIVND (reference sequence). CDR3 bases: TGTGCCAGTAGTTCACCCCGGACAGGAGATCAGCCCCAGCATTTT. Encoded protein: CASSSPRTGDQPQHF.

V gene TRBV7-9 combines with J gene TRBJ2-3; 8 positions agree with TRBD2. CDR1 is SEHNR, CDR2 FQNEAQ, per germline (reference sequence). The CDR3 is 15 residues long. After removal of 5 bases from V and 2 bases from J, the junction contained 6 bases not matched to a gene. In DNA form, the CDR3 reads TGTGCCAGCAGCCCTCGGGGGGGGACCACAGATACGCAGTATTTT. Amino acid sequence: CASSPRGGTTDTQYF.

The chain joins TRBV9 to TRBJ1-5, with 7 bases that match TRBD1. The germline gives CDR1 SGDLS, CDR2 YYNGEE. The CDR3 runs to 14 residues. With V trimmed by 3 bases and J by 2 bases, 2 bases remained unmatched. Here the CDR3 reads CASSAQGGNQPQHF. In DNA, the CDR3 is TGTGCCAGCAGCGCTCAGGGGGGCAATCAGCCCCAGCATTTT.

This chain connects TRBV29-1 to TRBJ1-1; D may be TRBD1 (6 bases). Trimming took 4 bases from V and 4 from J, leaving 22 bases between them. The CDR3 consists of 16 residues. Germline-derived CDR1 and CDR2 are SQVTM and ANQGSEA. The CDR3: CSVVEASGGFFTEAFF. The CDR3, as DNA: TGCAGCGTTGTCGAGGCGAGTGGGGGCTTTTTCACTGAAGCTTTCTTT.

In this sample, this clone turned up once. The chain uses TRBV24-1 and TRBJ2-7; 10 bases line up with TRBD2. Unmatched junction bases numbered 7, after V lost 7 bases and J lost 2 bases. Germline assignment: CDR1 KGHDR and CDR2 SFDVKD. This CDR3 is 15 amino acids long. CDR3 loop: CATRGPGLAPYEQYF. The CDR3 bases are TGTGCCACCAGGGGACCGGGACTAGCGCCCTACGAGCAGTACTTC.